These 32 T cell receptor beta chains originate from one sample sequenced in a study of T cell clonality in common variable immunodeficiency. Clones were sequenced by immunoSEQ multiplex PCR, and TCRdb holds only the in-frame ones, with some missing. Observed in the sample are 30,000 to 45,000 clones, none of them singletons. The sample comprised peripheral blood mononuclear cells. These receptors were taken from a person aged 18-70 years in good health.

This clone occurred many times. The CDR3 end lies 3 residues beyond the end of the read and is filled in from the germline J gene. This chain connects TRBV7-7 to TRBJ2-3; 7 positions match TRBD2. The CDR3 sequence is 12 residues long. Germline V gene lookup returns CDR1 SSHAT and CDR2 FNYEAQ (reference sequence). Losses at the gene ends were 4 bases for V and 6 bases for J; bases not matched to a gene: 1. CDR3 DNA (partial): TGTGCCAGCAGCTCCGGGGGGGATACG. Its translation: CASSSGGDT. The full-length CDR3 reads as CASSSGGDTQYF. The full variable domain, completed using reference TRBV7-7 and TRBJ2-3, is GAGVSQSPRYKVTKRGQDVTLRCDPISSHATLYWYQQALGQGPEFLTYFNYEAQPDKSGLPSDRFSAERPEGSISTLTIQRTEQRDSAMYRCASSSGGDTQYFGPGTRLTVL.

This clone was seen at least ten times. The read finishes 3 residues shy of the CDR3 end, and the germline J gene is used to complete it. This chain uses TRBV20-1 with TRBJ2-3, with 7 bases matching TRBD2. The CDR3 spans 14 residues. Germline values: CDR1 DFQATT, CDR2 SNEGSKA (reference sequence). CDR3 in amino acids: CSESTGGTTDTQYF. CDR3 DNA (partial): TGCAGCGAGTCGACGGGGGGAACAACAGATACG.

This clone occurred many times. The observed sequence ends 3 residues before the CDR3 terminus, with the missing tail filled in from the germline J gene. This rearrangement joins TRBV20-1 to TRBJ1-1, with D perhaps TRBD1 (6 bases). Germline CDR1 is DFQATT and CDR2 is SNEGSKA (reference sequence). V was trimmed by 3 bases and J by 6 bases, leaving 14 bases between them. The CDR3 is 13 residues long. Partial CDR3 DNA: TGCAGTGCTAGGGAGAGGGGGGGCTCTGAA. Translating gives CSARERGGSE. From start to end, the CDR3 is CSARERGGSEAFF.

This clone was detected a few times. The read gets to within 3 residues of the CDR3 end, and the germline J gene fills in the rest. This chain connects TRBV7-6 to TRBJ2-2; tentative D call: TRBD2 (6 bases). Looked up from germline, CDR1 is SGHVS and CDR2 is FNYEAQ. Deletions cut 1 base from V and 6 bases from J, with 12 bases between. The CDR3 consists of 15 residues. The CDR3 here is CASSLGTTFAGELFF. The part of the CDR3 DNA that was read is TGTGCCAGCAGCTTAGGGACTACCTTTGCCGGGGAG.

Incomplete CDR3 DNA: TGTGCCAGTAGTATTAGTTGGACAGCACCTACGGTG. This encodes CASSISWTAPTV. The whole CDR3 reads CASSISWTAPTVAFF. This rearrangement joins TRBV19 to TRBJ1-1; D may be TRBD1 (6 bases). The observed sequence ends 3 residues before the CDR3 terminus, with the missing tail filled in from the germline J gene. The CDR3 is 15 amino acids. From germline, CDR1 is LNHDA and CDR2 SQIVND (reference sequence).

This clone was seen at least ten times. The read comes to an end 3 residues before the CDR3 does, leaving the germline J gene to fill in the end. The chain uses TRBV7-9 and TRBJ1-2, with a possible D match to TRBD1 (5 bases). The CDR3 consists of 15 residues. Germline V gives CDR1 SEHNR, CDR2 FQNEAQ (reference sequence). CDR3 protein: CASIPPGEVFRGYTF. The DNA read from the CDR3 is TGTGCCAGCATCCCCCCGGGGGAGGTTTTCCGGGGC.

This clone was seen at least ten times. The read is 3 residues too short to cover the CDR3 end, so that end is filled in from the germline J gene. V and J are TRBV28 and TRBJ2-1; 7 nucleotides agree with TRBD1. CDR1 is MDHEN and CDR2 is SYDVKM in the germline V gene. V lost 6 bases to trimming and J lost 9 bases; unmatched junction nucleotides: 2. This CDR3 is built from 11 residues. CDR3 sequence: CASRNRGEQFF. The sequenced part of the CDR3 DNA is TGTGCCAGCAGGAACAGGGGTGAG.

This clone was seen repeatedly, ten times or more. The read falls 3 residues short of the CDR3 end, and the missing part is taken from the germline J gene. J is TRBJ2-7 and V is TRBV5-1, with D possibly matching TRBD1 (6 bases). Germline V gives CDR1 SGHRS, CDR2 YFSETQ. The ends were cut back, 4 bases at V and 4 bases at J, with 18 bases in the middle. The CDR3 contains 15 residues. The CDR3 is CASSPQGKKRYEQYF. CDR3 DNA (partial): TGCGCCAGCAGCCCTCAGGGGAAGAAACGATACGAG.

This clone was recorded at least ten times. CDR3 DNA, as far as it was read: TGTGCCAGCTCACTGAATAGTCAGGCGCTTAGCAATCAGCCC. It translates to CASSLNSQALSNQP. The entire CDR3 is CASSLNSQALSNQPQHF. This chain connects TRBV18 to TRBJ1-5; unclear D gene. The sequence runs out 3 residues before the end of the CDR3; the remainder is reconstructed from the germline J gene. The CDR3 loop spans 17 amino acids. Germline CDR1 is KGHSH and CDR2 is LQKENI. The V end lost 4 bases, the J end lost 0 bases, and 16 bases lay between the germline ends. Filled out from reference TRBV18 and TRBJ1-5, the complete variable domain reads NAGVMQNPRHLVRRRGQEARLRCSPMKGHSHVYWYRQLPEEGLKFMVYLQKENIIDESGMPKERFSAEFPKEGPSILRIQQVVRGDSAAYFCASSLNSQALSNQPQHFGDGTRLSIL.

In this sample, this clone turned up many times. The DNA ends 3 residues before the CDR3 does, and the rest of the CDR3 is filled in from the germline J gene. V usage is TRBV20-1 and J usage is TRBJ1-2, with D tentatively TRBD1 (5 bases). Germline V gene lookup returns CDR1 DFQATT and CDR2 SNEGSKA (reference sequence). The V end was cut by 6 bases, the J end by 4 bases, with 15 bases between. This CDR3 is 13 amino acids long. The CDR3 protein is CSAAAFRGYGYTF. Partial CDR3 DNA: TGCAGTGCGGCTGCCTTTAGGGGCTATGGC.

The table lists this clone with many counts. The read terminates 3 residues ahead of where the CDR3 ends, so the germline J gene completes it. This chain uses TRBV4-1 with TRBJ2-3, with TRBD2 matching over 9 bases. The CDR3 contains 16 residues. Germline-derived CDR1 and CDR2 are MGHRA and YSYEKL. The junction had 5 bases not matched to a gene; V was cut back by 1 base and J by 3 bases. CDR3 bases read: TGCGCCAGCAGCCAAGTAGGTCTAGCGGGAACAGATACG. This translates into CASSQVGLAGTDT. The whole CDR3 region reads CASSQVGLAGTDTQYF.

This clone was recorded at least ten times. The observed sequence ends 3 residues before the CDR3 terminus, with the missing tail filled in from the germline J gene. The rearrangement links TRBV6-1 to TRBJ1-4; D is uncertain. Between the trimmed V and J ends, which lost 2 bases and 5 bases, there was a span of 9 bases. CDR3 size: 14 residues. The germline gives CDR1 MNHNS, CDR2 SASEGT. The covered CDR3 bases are TGTGCCAGCAGTGAACGTGGCATGAATGAAAAA. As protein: CASSERGMNEK. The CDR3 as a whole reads CASSERGMNEKLFF.

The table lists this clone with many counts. This CDR3 reads CASSQAVASYEQYF. The part of the CDR3 DNA that was read is TGTGCCAGCAGCCAAGCGGTAGCCTCCTACGAG. The J gene is TRBJ2-7, the V gene TRBV14; D is uncertain. The read finishes 3 residues shy of the CDR3 end, and the germline J gene is used to complete it. Germline CDR1 SGHDN, CDR2 FVKESK. V shed 1 base and J shed 0 bases, with 7 bases lying between them. This CDR3 contains 14 residues.

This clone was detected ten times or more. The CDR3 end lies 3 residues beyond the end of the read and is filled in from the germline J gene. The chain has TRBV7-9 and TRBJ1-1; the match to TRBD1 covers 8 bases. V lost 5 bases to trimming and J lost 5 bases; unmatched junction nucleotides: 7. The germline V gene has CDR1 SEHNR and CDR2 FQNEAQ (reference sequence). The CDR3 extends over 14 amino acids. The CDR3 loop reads CASSRQGRTTEAFF. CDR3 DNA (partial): TGTGCCAGCAGCCGACAGGGGAGAACAACTGAA.

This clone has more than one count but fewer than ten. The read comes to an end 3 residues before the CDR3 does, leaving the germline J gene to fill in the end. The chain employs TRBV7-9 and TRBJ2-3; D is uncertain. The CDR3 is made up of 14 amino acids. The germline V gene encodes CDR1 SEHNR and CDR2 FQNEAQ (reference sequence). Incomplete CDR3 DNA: TGTGCCAGCAGCTTATTCGCGGCAGAAGAGACG. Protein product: CASSLFAAEET. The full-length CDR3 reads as CASSLFAAEETQYF.

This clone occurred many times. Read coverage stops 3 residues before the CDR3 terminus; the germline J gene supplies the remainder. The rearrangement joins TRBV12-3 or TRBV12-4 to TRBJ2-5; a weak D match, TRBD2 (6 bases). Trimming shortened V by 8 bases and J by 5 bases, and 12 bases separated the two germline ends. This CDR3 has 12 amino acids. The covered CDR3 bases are TGTGCCAGCGGTCGGGGGAGCGAGACC. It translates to CASGRGSET. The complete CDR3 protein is CASGRGSETQYF.

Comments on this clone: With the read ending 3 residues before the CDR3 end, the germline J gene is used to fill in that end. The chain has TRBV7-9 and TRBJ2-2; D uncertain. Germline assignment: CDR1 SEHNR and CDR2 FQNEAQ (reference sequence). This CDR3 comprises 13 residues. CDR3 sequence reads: CASSFSLDEKLFF. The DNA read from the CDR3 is TGTGCCAGCAGCTTTAGCCTGGATGAAAAG.

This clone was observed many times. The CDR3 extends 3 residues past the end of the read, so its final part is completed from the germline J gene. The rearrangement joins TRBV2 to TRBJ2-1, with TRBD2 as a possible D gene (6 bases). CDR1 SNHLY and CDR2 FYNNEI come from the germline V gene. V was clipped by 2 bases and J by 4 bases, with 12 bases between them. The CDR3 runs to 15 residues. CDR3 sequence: CASSELAGLYNEQFF. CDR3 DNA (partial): TGTGCCAGCAGTGAACTCGCGGGGCTTTACAATGAG.

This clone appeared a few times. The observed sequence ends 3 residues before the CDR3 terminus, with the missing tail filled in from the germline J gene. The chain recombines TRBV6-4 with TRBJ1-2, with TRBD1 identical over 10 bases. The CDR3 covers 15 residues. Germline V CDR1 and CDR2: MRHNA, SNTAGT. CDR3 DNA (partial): TGTGCCAGCAGTGACTCGACAGGGGGCGCAGATACC. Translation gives CASSDSTGGADT. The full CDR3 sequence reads CASSDSTGGADTYTF.

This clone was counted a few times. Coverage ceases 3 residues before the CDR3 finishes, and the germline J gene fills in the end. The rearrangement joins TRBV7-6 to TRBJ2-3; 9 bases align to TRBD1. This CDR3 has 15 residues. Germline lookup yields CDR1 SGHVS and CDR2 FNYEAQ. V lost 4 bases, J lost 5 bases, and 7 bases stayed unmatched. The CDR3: CASSSGTGWRDTQYF. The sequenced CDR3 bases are TGTGCCAGCAGCTCCGGGACAGGGTGGCGAGATACG.

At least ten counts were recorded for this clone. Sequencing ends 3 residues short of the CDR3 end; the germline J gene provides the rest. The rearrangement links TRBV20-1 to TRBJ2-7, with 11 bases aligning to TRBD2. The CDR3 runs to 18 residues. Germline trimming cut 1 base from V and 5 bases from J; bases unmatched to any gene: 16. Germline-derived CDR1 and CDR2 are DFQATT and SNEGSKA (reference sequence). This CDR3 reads CSARGGSGRALGDDEQYF. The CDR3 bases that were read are TGCAGTGCTAGAGGAGGTAGCGGGAGGGCACTGGGGGATGACGAG.

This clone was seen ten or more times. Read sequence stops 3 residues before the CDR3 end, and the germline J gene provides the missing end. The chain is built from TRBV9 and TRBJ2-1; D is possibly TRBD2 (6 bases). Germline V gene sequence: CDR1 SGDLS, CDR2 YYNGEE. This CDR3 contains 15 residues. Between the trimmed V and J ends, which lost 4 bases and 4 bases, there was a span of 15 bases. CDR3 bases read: TGTGCCAGCAGCCTACGGTCCGGGGGTTACAATGAG. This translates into CASSLRSGGYNE. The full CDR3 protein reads CASSLRSGGYNEQFF.

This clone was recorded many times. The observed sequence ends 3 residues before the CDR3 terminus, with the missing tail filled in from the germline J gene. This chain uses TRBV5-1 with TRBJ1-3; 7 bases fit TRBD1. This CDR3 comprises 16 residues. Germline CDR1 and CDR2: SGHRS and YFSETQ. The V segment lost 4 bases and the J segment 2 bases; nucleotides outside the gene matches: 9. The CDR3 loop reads CASSRGLDRAGNTIYF. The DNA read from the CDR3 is TGCGCCAGCAGCAGGGGGCTTGACAGGGCTGGAAACACC.

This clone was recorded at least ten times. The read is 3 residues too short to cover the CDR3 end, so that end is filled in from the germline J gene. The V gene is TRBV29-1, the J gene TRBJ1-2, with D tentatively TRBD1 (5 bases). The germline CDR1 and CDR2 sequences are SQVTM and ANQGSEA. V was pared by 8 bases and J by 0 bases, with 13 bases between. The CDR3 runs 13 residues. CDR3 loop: CSTTTAANYGYTF. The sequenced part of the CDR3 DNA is TGCAGCACGACGACAGCCGCTAACTATGGC. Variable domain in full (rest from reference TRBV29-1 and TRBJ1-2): SAVISQKPSRDICQRGTSLTIQCQVDSQVTMMFWYRQQPGQSLTLIATANQGSEATYESGFVIDKFPISRPNLTFSTLTVSNMSPEDSSIYLCSTTTAANYGYTFGSGTRLTVV.

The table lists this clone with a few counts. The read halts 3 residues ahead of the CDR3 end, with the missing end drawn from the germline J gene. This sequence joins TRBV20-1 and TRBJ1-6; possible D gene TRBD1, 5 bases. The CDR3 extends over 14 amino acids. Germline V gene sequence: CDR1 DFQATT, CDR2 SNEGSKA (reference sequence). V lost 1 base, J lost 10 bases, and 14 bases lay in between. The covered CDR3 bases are TGCAGTGCTAGAGCCCAGGGCGTCGGATCACCC. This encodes CSARAQGVGSP. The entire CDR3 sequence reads CSARAQGVGSPLHF.

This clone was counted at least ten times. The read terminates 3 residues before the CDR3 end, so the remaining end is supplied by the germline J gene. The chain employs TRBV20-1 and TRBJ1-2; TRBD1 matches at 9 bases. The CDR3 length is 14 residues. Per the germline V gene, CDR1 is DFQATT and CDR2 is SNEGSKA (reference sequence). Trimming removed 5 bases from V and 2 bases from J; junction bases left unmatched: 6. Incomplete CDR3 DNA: TGCAGTGCTCTTGGGACAGGGCGAAACTATGGC. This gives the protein CSALGTGRNYG. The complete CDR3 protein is CSALGTGRNYGYTF.

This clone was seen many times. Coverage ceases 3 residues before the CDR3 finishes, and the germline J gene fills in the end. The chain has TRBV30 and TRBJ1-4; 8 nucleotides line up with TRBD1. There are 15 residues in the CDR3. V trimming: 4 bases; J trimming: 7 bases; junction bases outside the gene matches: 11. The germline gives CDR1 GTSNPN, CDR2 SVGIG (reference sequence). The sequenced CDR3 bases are TGTGCCTGGACCCCCGGACAGGGAGAAAGTGAAAAA. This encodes CAWTPGQGESEK. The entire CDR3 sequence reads CAWTPGQGESEKLFF.

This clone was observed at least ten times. CDR3 residues: CASQPSNYGYTF. The sequenced part of the CDR3 DNA is TGTGCCAGCCAGCCTAGCAACTATGGC. The V and J genes are TRBV28 and TRBJ1-2; no definite D call. The CDR3 end falls 3 residues outside the read, so it is completed with the germline J gene. The germline V and J ends were trimmed by 8 bases and 2 bases, with 9 bases remaining between them. There are 12 residues in the CDR3. CDR1 MDHEN and CDR2 SYDVKM come from the germline V gene.

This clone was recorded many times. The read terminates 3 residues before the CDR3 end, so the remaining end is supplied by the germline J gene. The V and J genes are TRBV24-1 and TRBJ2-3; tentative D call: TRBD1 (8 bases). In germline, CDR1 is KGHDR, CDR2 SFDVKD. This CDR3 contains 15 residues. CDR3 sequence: CATSDPGQAGETQYF. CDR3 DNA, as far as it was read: TGTGCCACCAGTGACCCGGGACAGGCGGGGGAGACG.

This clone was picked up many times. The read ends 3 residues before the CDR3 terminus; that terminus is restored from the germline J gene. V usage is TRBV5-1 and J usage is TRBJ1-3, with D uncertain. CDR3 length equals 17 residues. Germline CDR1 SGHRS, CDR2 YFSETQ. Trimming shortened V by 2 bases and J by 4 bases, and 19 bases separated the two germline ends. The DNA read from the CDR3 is TGCGCCAGCAGCTTACTCGGGGAAGTCAGGTCCGGAAACACC. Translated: CASSLLGEVRSGNT. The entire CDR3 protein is CASSLLGEVRSGNTIYF.

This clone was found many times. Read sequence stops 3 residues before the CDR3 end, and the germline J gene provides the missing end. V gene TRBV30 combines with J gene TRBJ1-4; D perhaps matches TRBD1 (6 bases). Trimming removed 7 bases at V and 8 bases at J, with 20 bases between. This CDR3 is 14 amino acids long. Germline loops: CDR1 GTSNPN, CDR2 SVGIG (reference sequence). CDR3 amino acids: CAYNRDPQGEKLFF. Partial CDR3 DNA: TGTGCCTATAACCGGGATCCGCAGGGGGAAAAA. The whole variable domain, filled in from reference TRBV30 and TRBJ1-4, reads SQTIHQWPATLVQPVGSPLSLECTVEGTSNPNLYWYRQAAGRGLQLLFYSVGIGQISSEVPQNLSASRPQDRQFILSSKKLLLSDSGFYLCAYNRDPQGEKLFFGSGTQLSVL.

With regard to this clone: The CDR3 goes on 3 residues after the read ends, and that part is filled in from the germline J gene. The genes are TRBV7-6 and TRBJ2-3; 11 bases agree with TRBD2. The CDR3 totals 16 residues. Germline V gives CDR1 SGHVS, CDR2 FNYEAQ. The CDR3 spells CASSLKTSGMQETQYF. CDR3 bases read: TGTGCCAGCAGCCTCAAGACTAGCGGGATGCAAGAGACG.